The clone carrying this TCR beta chain was seen repeatedly, ten times or more. From genomic DNA, TCR beta CDR3 was amplified by two-round multiplex PCR. First-round PCR, the initial amplification, used primers specific to each TRBV and TRBJ gene. TCRdb re-called the multiplex PCR reads through MiXCR, storing one row per CDR3 protein. The sample consists of tens of thousands of distinct CDR3 sequences, around 40% of them appearing once. The sample comes from a study of prognosis after radiotherapy for stage I lung cancer. Study context: Patients numbered about a dozen men and over five women, aged roughly 53 to 85 with a median of approximately 68 years.

The clonotype originates from a donor aged 50 or older with non-small cell lung cancer. This specimen consisted of PBMCs, obtained before or after stereotactic body radiation therapy (not recorded which).

CDR3 nucleotide sequence: TGTGCCACCGCCAGGAAGGGGACAGATACGCAGTATTTT. It specifies CATARKGTDTQYF. The gene calls are TRBV6-1 and TRBJ2-3; D perhaps matches TRBD1 (5 bases). Germline V gene lookup returns CDR1 MNHNS and CDR2 SASEGT. CDR3 size: 13 residues. Trimming took off 10 bases at V and 3 bases at J, with 14 bases between the two ends.